The 10 T cell receptor beta chains reported below all come from one sample, sequenced in a study of tumor and adjacent non-tumor tissue in lung cancer. No cell sorting was done before RNA was extracted from the tissue. TCRbeta libraries were built with three rounds of nested PCR, modified from ARM-PCR. TCRdb reanalysed the multiplex PCR reads using MiXCR and keeps one entry per CDR3 protein. The sample has about 93,000 distinct CDR3 sequences; around 71% are singletons. The sample comprised lung tumor tissue. These receptors were taken from a man in his 60s with non-small cell lung cancer.

This clonotype was counted only a few times. Just one base apart from a much larger clone, this may be a read error. The V and J genes are TRBV29-1 and TRBJ1-2; TRBD1 might be the D (5 bases). This CDR3 comprises 13 residues. V lost 5 bases and J 0 bases, leaving 10 bases between the germline ends. The germline gives CDR1 SQVTM, CDR2 ANQGSEA. The CDR3 is CSVWDGPNYGYTF. DNA of the CDR3: TGCAGCGTTTGGGACGGACCTAACTATGGCTACACCTTC.

This clonotype came up a few times. The conserved phenylalanine or tryptophan normally closing the CDR3 is absent here, so this likely arose from a read error. This rearrangement joins TRBV6-6 to TRBJ1-4, with TRBD1 as a possible D gene (6 bases). Germline V gene data show CDR1 as MNHNY and CDR2 as SVGAGI (reference sequence). The CDR3 runs to 14 residues. CDR3 loop: CASSYPGQNGKLFL. The CDR3 DNA is TGTGCCAGCAGTTACCCGGGACAAAATGGAAAACTGTTTCTT.

This clonotype was recorded only once. This CDR3 fails to terminate in the conserved phenylalanine or tryptophan, so it likely reflects a read error. The gene calls are TRBV11-2 and TRBJ1-3; D is uncertain. Germline loops: CDR1 SGHAT, CDR2 FQNNGV. This CDR3 is 14 amino acids long. The CDR3 region is CASSLTPSGTTIYI. The CDR3 DNA reads TGTGCCAGCAGCTTGACACCCTCTGGAACCACCATATATATT.

Regarding this clonotype: One end of the junction fails to match germline, which may point to a read error. This chain links TRBV6-5 with TRBJ1-3; 7 bases fit TRBD1. Germline CDR1 MNHEY, CDR2 SVGAGI. The CDR3 loop spans 14 amino acids. CDR3 nucleotides: TGTGCCAGCAGATCGACAGGGACCGGAAACACCACATATTTT. Its translation is CASRSTGTGNTTYF.

Note on this clonotype: Since the CDR3 does not end with the conserved phenylalanine or tryptophan, this likely comes from a read error. The DNA is omitted, as the CDR3 cannot be located on it reliably, and the CDR3 follows TCRdb's listing. This chain uses TRBV4-1 with TRBJ1-1. Including both end residues, the CDR3 is 13 amino acids long. Germline V gives CDR1 MGHRA, CDR2 YSYEKL. This CDR3 reads CASSQASNTEVFL.

The chain links TRBV5-4 to TRBJ2-3; 13 bases agree with TRBD2. CDR3 length: 16 residues. In germline, CDR1 is SGHNT, CDR2 YYREEE (reference sequence). CDR3 DNA sequence: TGTGGCAACAGCATAGGACTAGCGGGAGGCACAGATACGCAGTATTTT. Its translation is CGNSIGLAGGTDTQYF.

This clonotype has ten or more counts. The V and J genes are TRBV5-4 and TRBJ1-3; the D is unclear. From germline, CDR1 is SGHNT and CDR2 YYREEE (reference sequence). The CDR3 consists of 15 residues. The V and J ends lost 3 bases and 0 bases respectively, with 10 bases between them. DNA of the CDR3: TGTGCCAGCAGCTCTGGACGGCGCTCTGGAAACACCATATATTTT. As protein: CASSSGRRSGNTIYF.

This clonotype was observed a handful of times. The chain links TRBV20-1 to TRBJ2-5; TRBD1 is a possible D gene (6 bases). The V gene's germline CDR1 is DFQATT and CDR2 SNEGSKA (reference sequence). V was cut by 6 bases and J by 5 bases, with 16 bases left in between. The CDR3 covers 13 residues. CDR3 nucleotides: TGCAGTGCCCGCTCAGGGGACGGGGAGACCCAGTACTTC. This gives the protein CSARSGDGETQYF.

On this clonotype itself: The junction departs from germline at one end; a sequencing error may be responsible. This rearrangement joins TRBV4-1 to TRBJ2-7, with TRBD2 identical over 9 bases. This CDR3 spans 18 amino acids. Per the germline V gene, CDR1 is MGHRA and CDR2 is YSYEKL. In nucleotides, the CDR3 is TGCTCCAGCAGTCAAGAAAAAATGGGGGCGGGAGGGGTAGGAGAGCAGTACTTC. Its protein product is CSSSQEKMGAGGVGEQYF.

This clonotype was counted between two and nine times. At one end, the junction sequence differs from germline, possibly due to a read error. The chain joins TRBV6-6 to TRBJ2-1; D is possibly TRBD1 (5 bases). The CDR3 runs 14 residues. CDR1 MNHNY and CDR2 SVGAGI come from the germline V gene (reference sequence). The CDR3 region has the DNA TGTACCAGCAGTTACGATCCAGGGCGGAATGAGCAGTTCTTC. Translation: CTSSYDPGRNEQFF.